This T cell receptor (beta chain) was documented in a study of shared clonotypes between healthy human individuals. General study findings and limits: How much donors shared clonotypes was expected to be affected by sequencing depth. Generally, naive subsets came out with larger estimated richness than memory subsets. Some naive CD4 clonotypes, around 4.9%, turned up in common across a few donors.

Trimming removed 0 bases at V and 4 bases at J, with 11 bases between. The CDR3 covers 15 residues. The germline gives CDR1 SGHRS, CDR2 YFSETQ. The table came from immunoSEQ multiplex PCR; TCRdb's copy has only in-frame clones and leaves some out. The table includes roughly 2.2 million clones, less than 95% detected once. The table lists this clone with a count of one. Its specificity is unknown. Other DNA sequences in the same sample also yield this CDR3. The material sequenced was naive CD4+ T cells from PBMCs. Noted subset: CD45RA+ positively selected. The sequence came from a man aged 18 to 35 in good health. Some clones in this sample may be carry-over from other donors' samples. The chain employs TRBV5-1 and TRBJ1-3; no clear D gene. The CDR3 loop reads CASSLEAGKGNTIYF. The DNA of the CDR3 is TGCGCCAGCAGCTTGGAGGCGGGGAAAGGAAACACCATATATTTT.